This T cell receptor beta chain was retrieved from a study of human T cells and chemical hapten exposure. Across the study: 0.01% DPC was applied to the upper back in patch tests, which were read at 6 days.

V gave up 6 bases and J gave up 5 bases, with 11 bases separating them. Looked up from germline, CDR1 is SGHVS and CDR2 is FNYEAQ. This CDR3 contains 12 residues. Whole-study findings and limits: PT1 expanded TCR numbers rose with patch test score.

TCRdb re-derived calls from the RACE reads in MiXCR, one entry per CDR3 protein. The table has about 120,000 distinct CDR3 sequences, 11% seen once. Time point here: patch test 3, about 24 weeks after DPC sensitization. This sample's treatment: therapeutic diphenylcyclopropenone sensitization with weekly scalp DPC. This clonotype was recorded at least ten times. Antigen specificity is unknown. This sequence was found in a woman aged 50 to 60 with alopecia areata. Some clones in this sample may be carry-over from other donors' samples. The gene calls are TRBV7-6 and TRBJ2-7; D uncertain. The source material was whole blood, sampled in connection with sensitization to the hapten diphenylcyclopropenone (DPC). In DNA form, the CDR3 reads TGTGCCAGCAGGGGGTTAGACCACGAGCAGTACTTC. Translation: CASRGLDHEQYF.